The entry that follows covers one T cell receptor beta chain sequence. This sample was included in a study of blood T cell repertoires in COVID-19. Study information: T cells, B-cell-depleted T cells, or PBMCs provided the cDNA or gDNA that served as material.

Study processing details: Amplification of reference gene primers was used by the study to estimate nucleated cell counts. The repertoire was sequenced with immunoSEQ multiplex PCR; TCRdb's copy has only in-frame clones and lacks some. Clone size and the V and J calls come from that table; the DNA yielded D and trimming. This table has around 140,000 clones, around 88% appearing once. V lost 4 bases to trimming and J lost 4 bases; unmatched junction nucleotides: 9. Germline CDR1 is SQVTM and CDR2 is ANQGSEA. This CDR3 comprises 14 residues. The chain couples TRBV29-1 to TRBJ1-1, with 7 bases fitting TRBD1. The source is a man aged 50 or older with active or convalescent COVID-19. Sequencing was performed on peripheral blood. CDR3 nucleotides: TGCAGCGTTGCTAGACAGGGACGAAGCACTGAAGCTTTCTTT. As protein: CSVARQGRSTEAFF.